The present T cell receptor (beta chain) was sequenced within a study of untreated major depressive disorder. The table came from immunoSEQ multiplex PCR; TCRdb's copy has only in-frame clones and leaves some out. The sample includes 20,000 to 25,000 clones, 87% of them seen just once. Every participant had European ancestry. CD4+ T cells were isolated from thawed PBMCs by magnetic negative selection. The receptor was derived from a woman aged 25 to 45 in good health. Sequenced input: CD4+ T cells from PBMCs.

CDR3 protein: CASSRLAGGRETQYF. CDR3 nucleotide sequence: TGTGCCAGCAGCCGACTAGCGGGGGGGAGAGAGACCCAGTACTTC. This chain joins TRBV11-2 and TRBJ2-5; 14 nucleotides line up with TRBD2. The CDR3 sequence is 15 residues long. The J segment lost 4 bases and the V segment lost 5 bases, leaving 3 bases of the junction unmatched. From germline, CDR1 is SGHAT and CDR2 FQNNGV.